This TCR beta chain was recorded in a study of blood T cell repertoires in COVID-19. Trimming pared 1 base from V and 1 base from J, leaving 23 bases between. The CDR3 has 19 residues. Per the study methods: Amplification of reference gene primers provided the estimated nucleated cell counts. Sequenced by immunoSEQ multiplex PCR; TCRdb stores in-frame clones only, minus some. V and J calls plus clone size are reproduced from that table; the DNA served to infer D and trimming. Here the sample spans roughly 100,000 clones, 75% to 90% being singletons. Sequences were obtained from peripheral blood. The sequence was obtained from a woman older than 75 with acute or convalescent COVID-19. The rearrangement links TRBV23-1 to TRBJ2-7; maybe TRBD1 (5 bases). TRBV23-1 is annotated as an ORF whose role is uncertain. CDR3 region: CASSQCSGRGRTKSYEQYF. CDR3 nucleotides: TGCGCCAGCAGTCAATGCTCTGGAAGGGGCAGAACGAAATCCTACGAGCAGTACTTC.